A selection of T cell receptor beta chains follows, all from one sample in a study of cytomegalovirus exposure and HLA in healthy donors. Here immunoSEQ multiplex PCR was the method, and the copy in TCRdb shows in-frame clones only, minus some. Of over 65,000 clones listed, 70% to 85% are singletons. Input material: PBMCs. The receptor set was obtained from a woman in her thirties or forties in good health and CMV-seronegative. Both conserved end residues are part of each CDR3. The order of the fields is CDR3 DNA, CDR3 protein, V gene, D gene, clone size, J gene. The D gene is left open where the match is weak. The size entry is marked missing in some rows and otherwise reads once, few, many or a size class.

TGTGCCAGCTCACCACGATCGGGATGGGACACCGGGGAGCTGTTTTTT,CASSPRSGWDTGELFF,TRBV18,NA,NA,TRBJ2-2
TGTGCCAGCTCACCACCGTCGGCACAGCCTGGGTACGAGCAGTACTTC,CASSPPSAQPGYEQYF,TRBV18,NA,NA,TRBJ2-7
TGTGCCTCCAAGCTTTATAGCGGGCTAAACACCGGGGAGCTGTTTTTT,CASKLYSGLNTGELFF,TRBV19,TRBD2,once,TRBJ2-2
TGTGCCAGCAGCCCAACAGGGGCTGAAGCTTTCTTT,CASSPTGAEAFF,TRBV7-9,TRBD1,few,TRBJ1-1
TGTGCCAGCACAAACCCCTCGGAGGCGGGAGAGGCCGGGGAGCTGTTTTTT,CASTNPSEAGEAGELFF,TRBV9,TRBD2,NA,TRBJ2-2
TGTGCCTGGAGTAATATAGGGGGAGATGAGCAGTTCTTC,CAWSNIGGDEQFF,TRBV30,NA,once,TRBJ2-1
TGTGCCAGCAGCCCGAACCTTCTAGCAAGCAATGAGCAGTTCTTC,CASSPNLLASNEQFF,TRBV7-9,NA,NA,TRBJ2-1
TGCGCCAGCAGCTTGGTAGGGGCAGTGTACGAGCAGTACTTC,CASSLVGAVYEQYF,TRBV5-1,NA,few,TRBJ2-7
TGTGCCTGGAGTGGGCGGCCAGCGGCCGGCTACACCTTC,CAWSGRPAAGYTF,TRBV30,NA,NA,TRBJ1-2
TGTGCCAGCAGCCGGACTAGCGGGGTACAAGAGACCCAGTACTTC,CASSRTSGVQETQYF,TRBV5-4,TRBD2,NA,TRBJ2-5
TGTGCCACCGGGGACTGGGGGTCTAGCGGGACCCTCGGGGGCACAGATACGCAGTATTTT,CATGDWGSSGTLGGTDTQYF,TRBV15,TRBD2,NA,TRBJ2-3
TGTGCCAGTAGTGGGACAGGGTCCAAGAAGACCCAGTACTTC,CASSGTGSKKTQYF,TRBV19,TRBD1,NA,TRBJ2-5
TGTGCCAGCAGTGATAACATTATCTCTGGAAACACCATATATTTT,CASSDNIISGNTIYF,TRBV2,NA,NA,TRBJ1-3
TGCAGCGTTGTGGGACAGGGAAAGAGCGAGCAGTACTTC,CSVVGQGKSEQYF,TRBV29-1,TRBD1,NA,TRBJ2-7
TGTGCCATCAGGGACAGGGGAGACAATGAGCAGTTCTTC,CAIRDRGDNEQFF,TRBV10-3,TRBD1,NA,TRBJ2-1
TGCGCCAGCAGCTTAATGGGGGGGAGCACAGATACGCAGTATTTT,CASSLMGGSTDTQYF,TRBV5-1,TRBD2,NA,TRBJ2-3
TGTGCCAGCAGTTTATTGGCAGGGTCGAGCAATCAGCCCCAGCATTTT,CASSLLAGSSNQPQHF,TRBV28,NA,NA,TRBJ1-5
TGTGCCAGCAGGCCCGGGGGAGAGGACTATGGCTACACCTTC,CASRPGGEDYGYTF,TRBV27,NA,few,TRBJ1-2
TGTGCCAGCAGCAAAGTCCCGGGACTAGAGATTTTTTACGAGCAGTACTTC,CASSKVPGLEIFYEQYF,TRBV21-1,NA,NA,TRBJ2-7
TGTGCCAGCAGCTGGGGAGGTTTAGAACGCATGAACACTGAAGCTTTCTTT,CASSWGGLERMNTEAFF,TRBV7-3,NA,NA,TRBJ1-1
TGTGCCAGCAGTGACTCGCGGCTAGCGAATGAGCAGTTCTTC,CASSDSRLANEQFF,TRBV6-4,NA,NA,TRBJ2-1
TGTGCCAGCAGCTTAGTAGGCAGGGGGCCGAGCTCCTACAATGAGCAGTTCTTC,CASSLVGRGPSSYNEQFF,TRBV11-2,TRBD1,NA,TRBJ2-1
TGCGCCAGCAGCTTCAAGACAGGGGGCGAAAGGGACTATGGCTACACCTTC,CASSFKTGGERDYGYTF,TRBV5-1,TRBD1,few,TRBJ1-2
TGCAGCGTGGCCGAGGACTCTAGCAATCAGCCCCAGCATTTT,CSVAEDSSNQPQHF,TRBV29-1,NA,once,TRBJ1-5
TGTGCCAGCAGCTTAGCACCCTCGGGCGGGTACTCCTACGAGCAGTACTTC,CASSLAPSGGYSYEQYF,TRBV7-8,NA,NA,TRBJ2-7
TGTGCCAGCAGCGTAAGACAGGGGATCACAGATACGCAGTATTTT,CASSVRQGITDTQYF,TRBV5-6,TRBD1,NA,TRBJ2-3
TGTGCCAGCTCACCAGGTTCCGGGAGCTCCTACGAGCAGTACTTC,CASSPGSGSSYEQYF,TRBV18,NA,NA,TRBJ2-7
TGTGCCAGCAGCGAGGGACTAGCGGGAGCTACCGGGGAGCTGTTTTTT,CASSEGLAGATGELFF,TRBV11-3,TRBD2,NA,TRBJ2-2
TGTGCCAGTAGTAGGCTCGGGCAGGGGCTCAATAACTATGGCTACACCTTC,CASSRLGQGLNNYGYTF,TRBV19,NA,once,TRBJ1-2
TGTGCCAGCAGCCCAACCATACGGTACGCGGGGGAGACCCAGTACTTC,CASSPTIRYAGETQYF,TRBV7-9,NA,NA,TRBJ2-5
TGTGCCTGGAGTGTACTAGGAGCGTCAGAGACCCAGTACTTC,CAWSVLGASETQYF,TRBV30,NA,NA,TRBJ2-5
TGTGCCAGCAGCGTAGAAGTCTCCTACAATGAGCAGTTCTTC,CASSVEVSYNEQFF,TRBV5-6,NA,NA,TRBJ2-1
TGTGCCAGCAGCGTAGGGGGGGGCTACTATGGCTACACCTTC,CASSVGGGYYGYTF,TRBV9,NA,NA,TRBJ1-2
TGTGCCAGCAGTGAATTTCTAGCGGGAGTCGGGACAGATACGCAGTATTTT,CASSEFLAGVGTDTQYF,TRBV2,TRBD2,NA,TRBJ2-3
TGTGCCAGCAGCCTTCCGGCGTGGCGGCCTTTTGAGTACGAGCAGTACTTC,CASSLPAWRPFEYEQYF,TRBV11-2,NA,NA,TRBJ2-7
TGTGCCAGCAGTGGCACCGGGTCTAGAAATTCACCCCTCCACTTT,CASSGTGSRNSPLHF,TRBV2,NA,NA,TRBJ1-6
TGTGCCAGCAGTCCACACAGGGGTATTGGAACTGAAGCTTTCTTT,CASSPHRGIGTEAFF,TRBV7-9,TRBD1,NA,TRBJ1-1
TGTGCCAGCAGCCAGGGCAATGAAAAACTGTTTTTT,CASSQGNEKLFF,TRBV28,NA,NA,TRBJ1-4
TGTGCCAGCAGCTTAATGGGAGGCGAGACCGGGGAGCTGTTTTTT,CASSLMGGETGELFF,TRBV7-7,NA,NA,TRBJ2-2
TGTGCCAGCAGCCCGTCCAGGGTGACAACAGATACGCAGTATTTT,CASSPSRVTTDTQYF,TRBV7-6,NA,NA,TRBJ2-3
TGTGCCAGTAGAGGGCGAGACTGGACAAGGAGGAACACTGAAGCTTTCTTT,CASRGRDWTRRNTEAFF,TRBV19,NA,NA,TRBJ1-1